What follows are 16 T cell receptor beta chains derived from one specimen sequenced in a study of T-cell memory formation after mild COVID-19. One entry per CDR3 protein results from TCRdb running MiXCR on the 5' RACE reads. The sample shows more than 350,000 distinct CDR3 sequences, under 25% of them seen only once. Sequenced material: PBMCs or a T cell subset sorted from them (not recorded which). These receptors came from an adult woman who had mild COVID-19 (a few samples of this study predate the infection). Cell type and time point are not known.

This clonotype has more than one count but fewer than ten. The gene calls are TRBV20-1 and TRBJ2-3; no clear D. With 3 bases removed from V and 4 bases from J, the gap between germline ends came to 14 bases. The V gene's germline CDR1 is DFQATT and CDR2 SNEGSKA (reference sequence). The CDR3 loop spans 14 amino acids. The CDR3 DNA follows: TGCAGTGCTAGTTTCGAGCTGGAAGCAGATACGCAGTATTTT. Amino acid sequence: CSASFELEADTQYF.

This sequence joins TRBV9 and TRBJ2-1; D may match TRBD1 or TRBD2 (5 bases each). Between the trimmed V and J ends, which lost 0 bases and 1 base, there was a span of 14 bases. Germline V gene data show CDR1 as SGDLS and CDR2 as YYNGEE. CDR3 length: 17 residues. Written as DNA, the CDR3 is TGTGCCAGCAGCGTAGAATTGAGGGGCCCTTCCTACAATGAGCAGTTCTTC. It is translated as CASSVELRGPSYNEQFF.

The chain recombines TRBV6-2 or TRBV6-3 with TRBJ2-1; D possibly corresponds to TRBD2 (6 bases). The germline V gene has CDR1 MNHEY and CDR2 SVGEGT. The CDR3 totals 15 residues. The ends were cut back, 5 bases at V and 7 bases at J, with 18 bases in the middle. CDR3 residues: CASSAGVLGRNEQFF. The CDR3 region has the DNA TGTGCCAGCAGTGCCGGGGTCCTAGGGAGGAATGAGCAGTTCTTC.

This clonotype was seen at least ten times. The chain couples TRBV4-2 to TRBJ2-1; D ambiguous. Trimming cost V 3 bases and J 1 base, with 13 bases left between them. CDR1 is LGHNA and CDR2 is YNFKEQ in the germline V gene. The length of the CDR3 is 16 residues. This chain's CDR3 is CASSQIKGGSYNEQFF. CDR3 coding DNA: TGTGCCAGCAGCCAGATTAAGGGCGGATCCTACAATGAGCAGTTCTTC.

This clonotype was detected a few times. The V call is TRBV20-1, the J call TRBJ2-1, with 8 bases identical to TRBD2. Looked up from germline, CDR1 is DFQATT and CDR2 is SNEGSKA (reference sequence). J gave up 7 bases and V 0 bases, and 11 bases lay outside the gene matches. The CDR3 loop spans 16 amino acids. CDR3 nucleotides: TGCAGTGCTAGAGATCGTTGGGAGCGGGAGTCTAATGAGCAGTTCTTC. This codes for CSARDRWERESNEQFF.

This clonotype came up a few times. This chain connects TRBV29-1 to TRBJ2-3, with D perhaps being TRBD1 or TRBD2 (6 bases each). Trimming left V 8 bases short and J 6 bases short, with 18 bases between. The CDR3 covers 13 residues. Germline values: CDR1 SQVTM, CDR2 ANQGSEA. For the CDR3, the DNA is TGCAGCCTCGGGGGCAGGGAAAGGGATACGCAGTATTTT. Protein: CSLGGRERDTQYF.

The J gene is TRBJ2-7, the V gene TRBV2, with 7 bases fitting TRBD1. V dropped 4 bases and J dropped 3; count of bases not matched to a gene: 15. The germline CDR1 and CDR2 sequences are SNHLY and FYNNEI. CDR3 size: 17 residues. CDR3 bases: TGTGCCAGCAGTGCCGTTTGGGCCGGGACAGACTTCTACGAGCAGTACTTC. Translating gives CASSAVWAGTDFYEQYF.

The V and J genes are TRBV5-1 and TRBJ2-7; a weak D match, TRBD2 (5 bases). The CDR3 is 14 amino acids. V was shortened by 3 bases and J by 2 bases, with 12 bases between the two germline ends. Germline V gene data show CDR1 as SGHRS and CDR2 as YFSETQ. CDR3 in amino acids: CASSYEGTTYEQYF. CDR3 DNA: TGCGCCAGCAGCTACGAGGGAACCACCTACGAGCAGTACTTC.

This clonotype was seen a handful of times. V and J are TRBV7-2 and TRBJ2-1, with 10 positions matching TRBD2. The J segment lost 2 bases and the V segment lost 8 bases, leaving 6 bases of the junction unmatched. CDR1 is SGHTA, CDR2 FQGNSA, per germline. The length of the CDR3 is 15 residues. The CDR3 nucleotides read TGTGCCAGCGCCAGCGGGGGGGCCGCCTACAATGAGCAGTTCTTC. It codes for CASASGGAAYNEQFF.

The CDR3 here is CSASPASGVPSTDTQYF. The DNA for the CDR3 is TGCAGTGCTAGTCCAGCTAGCGGGGTCCCCAGCACAGATACGCAGTATTTT. The chain joins TRBV20-1 to TRBJ2-3; 9 nucleotides match TRBD2. The junction had 10 bases not matched to a gene; V was cut back by 3 bases and J by 0 bases. This CDR3 is built from 17 residues. The germline CDR1 and CDR2 sequences are DFQATT and SNEGSKA (reference sequence).

This clonotype was seen a few times. The chain uses TRBV5-8 and TRBJ2-7, with D possibly TRBD2 on 5 matching bases. Germline V gene data show CDR1 as SGHTS and CDR2 as YDEGEE. V was cut by 4 bases and J by 3 bases, with 17 bases left in between. The CDR3 is made up of 15 amino acids. The DNA of the CDR3 is TGTGCCAGCAGCAAGGACTCCCCCCCCTTCTACGAGCAGTACTTC. This translates into CASSKDSPPFYEQYF.

This clonotype has just a few counts. V and J are TRBV7-9 and TRBJ2-2; perhaps TRBD2 as D (5 bases). Trimming shortened V by 5 bases and J by 4 bases, and 11 bases separated the two germline ends. The CDR3 contains 14 residues. Germline CDR1 SEHNR, CDR2 FQNEAQ (reference sequence). CDR3 in DNA: TGTGCCAGCAGCGAGTCGGCGGGCACCGGGGAGCTGTTTTTT. It codes for CASSESAGTGELFF.

This clonotype was seen only a few times. The rearrangement links TRBV7-9 to TRBJ2-7; a weak D match, TRBD2 (5 bases). The V end was cut by 5 bases, the J end by 2 bases, with 19 bases between. The CDR3 extends over 16 amino acids. Germline CDR1 reads SEHNR; CDR2 reads FQNEAQ (reference sequence). Written as DNA, the CDR3 is TGTGCCAGCAGCCCTCATTCTCCATCGGGGACCTACGAGCAGTACTTC. Translating gives CASSPHSPSGTYEQYF.

The rearrangement links TRBV12-3 or TRBV12-4 to TRBJ1-3; maybe TRBD1 (5 bases). CDR3 size: 15 residues. V lost 5 bases to trimming and J lost 0 bases, with 11 bases between them. The CDR3 DNA reads TGTGCCAGCAGTACAGACAGCCGCTCTGGAAACACCATATATTTT. Amino acids: CASSTDSRSGNTIYF.

This chain links TRBV20-1 with TRBJ1-5, with D perhaps TRBD1 (5 bases). Deletions cut 4 bases from V and 8 bases from J, with 15 bases between. The CDR3 runs 13 residues. Germline V gene sequence: CDR1 DFQATT, CDR2 SNEGSKA (reference sequence). CDR3: CSAKAGFKEPQHF. The CDR3 DNA follows: TGCAGTGCTAAGGCAGGGTTCAAGGAGCCCCAGCATTTT.

The chain links TRBV24-1 to TRBJ2-2, with D tentatively TRBD2 (6 bases). V lost 4 bases, J lost 1 base, and 6 bases lay in between. The CDR3 length is 14 residues. CDR1 is KGHDR and CDR2 is SFDVKD in the germline V gene. CDR3 protein: CATSEGGNTGELFF. The CDR3 coding sequence is TGTGCCACCAGTGAGGGAGGGAACACCGGGGAGCTGTTTTTT.